These 24 T cell receptor beta chains share one sample of origin, sequenced in a study of vaccination and CD4 T cells after COVID-19. Treatment defined: approximately 9-day PBMC culture with coronavirus spike peptide pools or control peptides (ViraFEST assay). The Oncomine TCR Beta short-read assay sequenced DNA from cultured CD4+ T cells. From the PCR reads, TCRdb called clonotypes with MiXCR, one entry per CDR3 protein. This sample has approximately 20,000 distinct CDR3 sequences, with under 60% found just once. Their antigens are not known. The input for sequencing was CD4+ T cells from blood, cultured in vitro, taken after SARS-CoV-2 vaccination. Receptor source: a human donor who had recovered from COVID-19.

The table lists this clonotype with a few counts. The J gene is TRBJ1-1, the V gene TRBV20-1; TRBD1 matches 9 bases. Trimming cost V 1 base and J 4 bases; bases outside gene matches: 7. Looked up from germline, CDR1 is DFQATT and CDR2 is SNEGSKA (reference sequence). The CDR3 extends over 15 amino acids. Here the CDR3 reads CSARVSGTGITEAFF. The CDR3 DNA follows: TGCAGTGCTAGAGTGTCTGGGACAGGGATCACTGAAGCTTTCTTT.

J is TRBJ2-1 and V is TRBV6-2 or TRBV6-3; TRBD1 aligns across 8 bases. The CDR3 spans 15 residues. The germline V gene encodes CDR1 MNHEY and CDR2 SVGEGT. Trimming at V came to 10 bases and at J to 6 bases, leaving 14 bases not matched to a gene. The CDR3 region is CATRSLGQGFNEQFF. As DNA, the CDR3 is TGTGCCACCAGAAGTCTAGGACAGGGCTTCAATGAGCAGTTCTTC.

This clonotype was counted only a few times. This sequence joins TRBV20-1 and TRBJ1-1; D uncertain. V was pared by 3 bases and J by 3 bases, with 20 bases between. Germline assignment: CDR1 DFQATT and CDR2 SNEGSKA (reference sequence). This CDR3 is 16 amino acids long. The CDR3 reads CSASGRFPPTDTEAFF. In DNA, the CDR3 is TGCAGTGCTAGCGGAAGGTTCCCGCCCACTGACACTGAAGCTTTCTTT.

In this sample, this clonotype turned up a few times. This chain uses TRBV7-2 with TRBJ2-2, with D possibly matching TRBD1 (6 bases). The CDR3 spans 15 residues. Between the trimmed V and J ends, which lost 1 base and 4 bases, there was a span of 10 bases. Germline CDR1 SGHTA, CDR2 FQGNSA. CDR3 region: CASSLVVGGTGELFF. The CDR3 DNA is TGTGCCAGCAGCTTAGTAGTAGGGGGCACCGGGGAGCTGTTTTTT.

V is TRBV11-3 and J is TRBJ2-7; TRBD1 agrees at 8 bases. J lost 3 bases, V lost 5 bases, and 6 bases had no gene match. CDR1 and CDR2 (germline): SGHNT, YENEEA. CDR3 length equals 14 residues. This CDR3 reads CASSARGPSYEQYF. Written as DNA, the CDR3 is TGTGCCAGCAGCGCCAGGGGGCCGAGCTACGAGCAGTACTTC.

V gene TRBV5-5 combines with J gene TRBJ1-6, with 10 bases identical to TRBD1. CDR1 SGHKS and CDR2 YYEKEE come from the germline V gene (reference sequence). The CDR3 covers 16 residues. V was pared by 4 bases and J by 3 bases, with 4 bases of the junction left unmatched. Written as DNA, the CDR3 is TGTGCCAGCAGCGGGGGGGACAGGGGCTATAATTCACCCCTCCACTTT. Encoded protein: CASSGGDRGYNSPLHF.

The chain employs TRBV2 and TRBJ2-5; D is uncertain. Trimming removed 5 bases at V and 5 bases at J, with 3 bases between. The CDR3 has 10 amino acids. Germline assignment: CDR1 SNHLY and CDR2 FYNNEI. CDR3: CASSWETQYF. As DNA, the CDR3 is TGTGCCAGCAGTTGGGAGACCCAGTACTTC.

This chain connects TRBV7-9 to TRBJ1-5; possible D gene TRBD1, 5 bases. CDR1 SEHNR and CDR2 FQNEAQ come from the germline V gene (reference sequence). V was shortened by 5 bases and J by 4 bases, with 12 bases between the two germline ends. This CDR3 has 14 residues. The DNA of the CDR3 is TGTGCCAGCAGCACTGACAGCGTAAATCAGCCCCAGCATTTT. Its translation: CASSTDSVNQPQHF.

The chain is built from TRBV7-3 and TRBJ1-1; D remains unclear. V was clipped by 1 base and J by 0 bases, with 9 bases between them. This CDR3 is 15 amino acids long. Germline V gene data show CDR1 as SGHTA and CDR2 as FQGTGA. CDR3 nucleotide sequence: TGTGCCAGCAGCTTAAACAGAGCCATGAACACTGAAGCTTTCTTT. Translation: CASSLNRAMNTEAFF.

The chain recombines TRBV30 with TRBJ2-5, with D possibly TRBD1 on 5 matching bases. This CDR3 is 13 amino acids long. Trimming left V 2 bases short and J 1 base short, with 8 bases between. The germline V gene encodes CDR1 GTSNPN and CDR2 SVGIG (reference sequence). In DNA, the CDR3 is TGTGCCTGGAGTTCCCAGGGCCAAGAGACCCAGTACTTC. Translating gives CAWSSQGQETQYF.

The rearrangement joins TRBV6-5 to TRBJ2-1; 8 nucleotides match TRBD2. This CDR3 is 16 amino acids long. V was pared by 0 bases and J by 10 bases, with 11 bases of the junction left unmatched. Looked up from germline, CDR1 is MNHEY and CDR2 is SVGAGI. CDR3 loop: CASSYSILAGGDEQFF. The CDR3 nucleotides are TGTGCCAGCAGTTACTCGATTCTTGCGGGAGGAGACGAGCAGTTCTTC.

This rearrangement joins TRBV11-3 to TRBJ2-1, with 9 positions matching TRBD1. Germline V gene sequence: CDR1 SGHNT, CDR2 YENEEA. With 5 bases clipped from V and 3 bases from J, the junction kept 5 bases outside the gene matches. CDR3 length: 15 residues. The CDR3 nucleotides are TGTGCCAGCAGCCCGGACAGGGGAAACTACAATGAGCAGTTCTTC. Protein: CASSPDRGNYNEQFF.

With respect to this clonotype: One end of the junction is discordant with germline, which a read error may explain. This chain joins TRBV18 and TRBJ1-2, with TRBD1 as a possible D gene (6 bases). This CDR3 is 16 amino acids long. Germline V CDR1 and CDR2: KGHSH, LQKENI. CDR3 sequence reads: CASSPPSQGGGSRYIF. As DNA, the CDR3 is TGTGCCAGCTCACCACCATCCCAGGGAGGGGGAAGTCGCTACATCTTC.

The chain is built from TRBV27 and TRBJ2-5; D is unresolved. The V end was cut by 5 bases, the J end by 1 base, with 8 bases between. This CDR3 region has 13 residues. Germline assignment: CDR1 MNHEY and CDR2 SMNVEV (reference sequence). The CDR3 sequence: CASSGRTQETQYF. The CDR3 nucleotides are TGTGCCAGCAGTGGTCGGACCCAAGAGACCCAGTACTTC.

In DNA, the CDR3 is TGTGCCACCAGTTCGGGTCCCCGAGGAGATACGCAGTATTTT. Translating gives CATSSGPRGDTQYF. This chain joins TRBV24-1 and TRBJ2-3; D unclear. Trimming shortened V by 6 bases and J by 5 bases, and 14 bases separated the two germline ends. There are 14 residues in the CDR3. CDR1 KGHDR and CDR2 SFDVKD come from the germline V gene.

The gene calls are TRBV7-6 and TRBJ2-1, with a possible D match to TRBD2 (6 bases). V was clipped by 5 bases and J by 4 bases, with 15 bases between them. This CDR3 is built from 15 residues. CDR1 is SGHVS and CDR2 is FNYEAQ in the germline V gene. Here the CDR3 DNA reads TGTGCCAGCAGCCCCGCCCAGGGACTTTACAATGAGCAGTTCTTC. Translated, it gives CASSPAQGLYNEQFF.

The rearrangement joins TRBV28 to TRBJ1-1; a possible D gene is TRBD1 (6 bases). This CDR3 is built from 15 residues. Deletions cut 7 bases from V and 5 bases from J, with 20 bases between. CDR1 and CDR2 (germline): MDHEN, SYDVKM. CDR3 sequence reads: CASTSRGGPGTEAFF. CDR3 coding DNA: TGTGCCAGCACCTCTCGCGGGGGGCCCGGGACTGAAGCTTTCTTT. Drawing the rest from reference TRBV28 and TRBJ1-1, the complete variable domain is DVKVTQSSRYLVKRTGEKVFLECVQDMDHENMFWYRQDPGLGLRLIYFSYDVKMKEKGDIPEGYSVSREKKERFSLILESASTNQTSMYLCASTSRGGPGTEAFFGQGTRLTVV.

This clonotype was counted between two and nine times. The chain links TRBV6-2 or TRBV6-3 to TRBJ1-1; no definite D call. Between the trimmed V and J ends, which lost 2 bases and 1 base, there was a span of 5 bases. The CDR3 is 13 residues long. Germline loops: CDR1 MNHEY, CDR2 SVGEGT. Written as DNA, the CDR3 is TGTGCCAGCAGTTACAGAGGGAACACTGAAGCTTTCTTT. Its protein product is CASSYRGNTEAFF.

A note on this clonotype: One end of the junction fails to match germline, which may point to a read error. The chain couples TRBV20-1 to TRBJ2-7; D may be TRBD1 or TRBD2 (5 bases each). CDR1 and CDR2 from the germline V gene are DFQATT and SNEGSKA (reference sequence). The CDR3 has 11 residues. In DNA form, the CDR3 reads TGCAGTGCTAGTGCTCCGGGACGGGCGGTCTTC. It is translated as CSASAPGRAVF.

The chain has TRBV7-8 and TRBJ1-2; D uncertain. This CDR3 region has 15 residues. Between the trimmed V and J ends, which lost 5 bases and 3 bases, there was a span of 16 bases. Germline assignment: CDR1 SGHVS and CDR2 FQNEAQ. CDR3 protein: CASSREGAGDYGYTF. For the CDR3, the DNA is TGTGCCAGCAGCCGGGAAGGAGCTGGGGACTATGGCTACACCTTC.

In this sample, this clonotype turned up a few times. The V gene is TRBV19, the J gene TRBJ2-1; 9 bases line up with TRBD2. Trimming at V came to 7 bases and at J to 10 bases, leaving 17 bases not matched to a gene. The CDR3 extends over 16 amino acids. The germline gives CDR1 LNHDA, CDR2 SQIVND (reference sequence). Here the CDR3 DNA reads TGTGCCAGTAATCCTAGCGGGGATCTCCCCGGCGGGGAGCAGTTCTTC. This codes for CASNPSGDLPGGEQFF. The complete variable domain, with remaining parts taken from reference TRBV19 and TRBJ2-1, reads DGGITQSPKYLFRKEGQNVTLSCEQNLNHDAMYWYRQDPGQGLRLIYYSQIVNDFQKGDIAEGYSVSREKKESFPLTVTSAQKNPTAFYLCASNPSGDLPGGEQFFGPGTRLTVL.

V gene TRBV20-1 combines with J gene TRBJ2-7; 9 bases align to TRBD1. CDR3 length: 13 amino acids. The V gene end was trimmed by 3 bases and the J gene end by 4 bases; junction bases not matched to a gene: 4. CDR1 DFQATT and CDR2 SNEGSKA come from the germline V gene (reference sequence). The CDR3 coding sequence is TGCAGTGCTAGGACGGGACAGGGTTACGAGCAGTACTTC. Amino acid sequence: CSARTGQGYEQYF.

This clonotype was seen more than once but under ten times. Germline is not matched at one junction end, which may reflect a read error. V gene TRBV5-3 combines with J gene TRBJ1-1, with a possible D match to TRBD1 (5 bases). TRBV5-3 is an ORF for which the function is uncertain. The CDR3 consists of 14 residues. Here the CDR3 reads CASSFLAGYAEAFF. The CDR3, as DNA: TGTGCCAGCAGCTTTCTCGCAGGGTATGCTGAAGCTTTCTTT.

V and J are TRBV29-1 and TRBJ2-2, with D unresolved. Per germline, CDR1 SQVTM and CDR2 ANQGSEA. V lost 8 bases, J lost 7 bases, and 17 bases lay in between. The CDR3 sequence is 13 residues long. The CDR3 DNA reads TGCAGCTCCTTTGGGAAAGACGGCGGGGAGCTGTTTTTT. Residues: CSSFGKDGGELFF.